The present entry profiles one T cell receptor (beta chain) with its context. Antigen: not known. The sample belongs to a study of cytomegalovirus exposure and HLA in healthy donors. Study-wide findings and caveats: CMV serostatus was the sole immune exposure data available.

J was trimmed by 0 bases and V by 8 bases; bases with no gene match: 6. CDR3 length: 14 residues. Germline-derived CDR1 and CDR2 are MNHNS and SASEGT. Unrecorded immune exposure was likely among donors, who were nominally healthy when sampled. The PCR used 60 Vbeta and 13 Jbeta primers. Profiling relied on immunoSEQ multiplex PCR, and the TCRdb table lists in-frame clones only, not all of them. The sample lists 160,000 or so clones; roughly 80% were seen once. Sequencing was carried out using PBMCs. The source of this sequence is a woman in her 30s in good health and CMV-seropositive. This chain uses TRBV6-1 with TRBJ2-7, with 8 bases that match TRBD1. DNA for the CDR3: TGTGCCAGCTTGCGCGGGACAGGCTCCTACGAGCAGTACTTC. Translating gives CASLRGTGSYEQYF.